This entry is about one T cell receptor (beta chain). What it binds is not known. CDR1 MNHEY and CDR2 SMNVEV come from the germline V gene (reference sequence). V lost 5 bases, J lost 3 bases, and 5 bases stayed unmatched. This CDR3 is 15 amino acids long. This sample is part of a study of T cell responses to AZD1222 COVID-19 vaccine. Study-level findings and limits: After the peak T cell response, and only then, were repertoires sampled. Vaccine-related CD4 TCRs covered spike, predominating at 160-218 and 743-854. Clonal diversity may have been underestimated, and the donors were mostly white British, with more females than males.

Repertoires were generated with immunoSEQ multiplex PCR, while TCRdb's copy carries only in-frame clones and drops some. The data contain approximately 80,000 clones, approximately 83% of them singletons. This clonotype was obtained from an adult who received the AZD1222 COVID-19 vaccine. The source was peripheral blood, collected 28 days after the second AZD1222 dose. This chain connects TRBV27 to TRBJ2-1, with 9 bases aligning to TRBD2. The CDR3, as DNA: TGTGCCAGCAGTCCGGCAGCGGGAGGCTACAATGAGCAGTTCTTC. Translation: CASSPAAGGYNEQFF.